This T cell receptor beta chain came from a study of blood T cell repertoires in COVID-19. Individuals drawn from around 25 US areas were about 18 to 95 years old. Only in-frame clones appear in the TCRdb table, and some are missing; sequencing was by immunoSEQ multiplex PCR. The table has roughly 250,000 clones, approximately 83% seen once. The sequenced material came from PBMCs or T cells enriched from blood (not recorded which). The source is a woman in her twenties or thirties who had recovered from COVID-19.

CDR3 sequence: CAWSPTPTDTQYF. CDR3 sequence (DNA): TGTGCCTGGAGTCCGACACCGACAGATACGCAGTATTTT. This chain uses TRBV30 with TRBJ2-3; D not certain. Between the trimmed V and J ends, which lost 2 bases and 3 bases, there was a span of 9 bases. There are 13 residues in the CDR3. The germline CDR1 and CDR2 sequences are GTSNPN and SVGIG (reference sequence).